This T cell receptor beta chain was obtained from a study of T-cell memory formation after mild COVID-19. Per the germline V gene, CDR1 is LGHNA and CDR2 is YNFKEQ. V was pared by 6 bases and J by 13 bases, with 9 bases of the junction left unmatched. The length of the CDR3 is 14 residues. TCRdb fed the 5' RACE reads into MiXCR, producing one record per CDR3 protein. The repertoire includes more than 300,000 distinct CDR3 sequences, over 11% of them detected once, and 20% to 25% sits in the top ten. This clonotype occurred a few times. The clonotype originates from a man aged 18 to 35 who had mild COVID-19 (a few samples of this study predate the infection). Cell type and time point are not known. Sequenced sample: PBMCs or a T cell subset sorted from them (not recorded which). This chain connects TRBV4-2 to TRBJ2-5, with TRBD2 matching 15 bases. The CDR3 region is CASRAGTSGGPWYF. Written as DNA, the CDR3 is TGTGCCAGCAGGGCCGGGACTAGCGGGGGGCCTTGGTACTTC.